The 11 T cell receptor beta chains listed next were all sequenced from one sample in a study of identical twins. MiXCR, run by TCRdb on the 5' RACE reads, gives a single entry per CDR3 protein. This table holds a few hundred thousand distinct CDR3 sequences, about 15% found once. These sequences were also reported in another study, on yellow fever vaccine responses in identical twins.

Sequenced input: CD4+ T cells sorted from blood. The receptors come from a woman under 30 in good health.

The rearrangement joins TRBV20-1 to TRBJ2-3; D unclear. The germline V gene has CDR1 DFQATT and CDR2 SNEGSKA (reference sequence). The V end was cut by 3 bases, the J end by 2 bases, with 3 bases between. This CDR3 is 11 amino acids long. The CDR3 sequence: CSASHTDTQYF. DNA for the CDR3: TGCAGTGCTAGTCACACAGATACGCAGTATTTT.

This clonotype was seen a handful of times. CDR3 DNA sequence: TGTGCCAGCAGTTTGGGGACTCGCGCCAACAATGAGCAGTTCTTC. It is translated as CASSLGTRANNEQFF. V and J are TRBV12-3 or TRBV12-4 and TRBJ2-1, with D tentatively TRBD2 (6 bases). V was pared by 3 bases and J by 5 bases, with 14 bases between. CDR3 size: 15 residues.

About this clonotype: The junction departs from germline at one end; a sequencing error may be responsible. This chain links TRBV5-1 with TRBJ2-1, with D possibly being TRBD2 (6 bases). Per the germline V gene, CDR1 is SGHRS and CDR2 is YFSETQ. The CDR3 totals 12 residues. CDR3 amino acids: CASSLEEGLLIF. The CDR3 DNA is TGCGCCAGCAGCTTGGAGGAGGGCCTATTGATCTTC.

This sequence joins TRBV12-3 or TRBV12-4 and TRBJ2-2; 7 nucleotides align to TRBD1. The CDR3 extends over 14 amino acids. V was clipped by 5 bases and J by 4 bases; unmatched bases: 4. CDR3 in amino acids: CASSKNRGTGELFF. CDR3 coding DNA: TGTGCCAGCAGTAAAAACAGGGGCACCGGGGAGCTGTTTTTT.

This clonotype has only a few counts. CDR3 DNA sequence: TGTGCCAGCAGTTCCCGCCGGGGGAACACTGAAGCTTTCTTT. As protein: CASSSRRGNTEAFF. The gene calls are TRBV12-3 or TRBV12-4 and TRBJ1-1, with no clear D. V was pared by 4 bases and J by 1 base, with 10 bases between. CDR3 length equals 14 residues.

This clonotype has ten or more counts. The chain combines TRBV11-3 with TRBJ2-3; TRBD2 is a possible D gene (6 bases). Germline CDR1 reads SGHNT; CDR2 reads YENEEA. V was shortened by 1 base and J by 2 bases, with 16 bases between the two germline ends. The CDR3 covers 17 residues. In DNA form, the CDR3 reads TGTGCCAGCAGCTTAGGGCGCCGGGAGCACGACACAGATACGCAGTATTTT. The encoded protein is CASSLGRREHDTDTQYF.

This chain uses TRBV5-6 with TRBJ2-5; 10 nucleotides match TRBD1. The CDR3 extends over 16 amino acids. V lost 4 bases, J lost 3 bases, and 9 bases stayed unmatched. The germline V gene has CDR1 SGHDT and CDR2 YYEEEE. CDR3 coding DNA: TGTGCCAGCAGCAGCCCGGACAGGGGGGTGAAAGAGACCCAGTACTTC. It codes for CASSSPDRGVKETQYF.

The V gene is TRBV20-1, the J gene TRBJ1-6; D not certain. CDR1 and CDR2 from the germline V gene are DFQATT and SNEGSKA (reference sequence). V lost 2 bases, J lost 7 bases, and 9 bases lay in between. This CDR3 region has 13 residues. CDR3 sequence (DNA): TGCAGTGCTAGACTCTGGGGAAATTCACCCCTCCACTTT. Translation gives CSARLWGNSPLHF.

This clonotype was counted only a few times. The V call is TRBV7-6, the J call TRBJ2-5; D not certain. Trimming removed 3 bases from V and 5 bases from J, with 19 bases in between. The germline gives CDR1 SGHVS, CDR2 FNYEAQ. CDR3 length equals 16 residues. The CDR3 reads CASSLGILRPRETQYF. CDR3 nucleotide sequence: TGTGCCAGCAGCTTGGGTATCTTGCGCCCTCGGGAGACCCAGTACTTC. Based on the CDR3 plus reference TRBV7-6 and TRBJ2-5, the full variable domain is GAGVSQSPRYKVTKRGQDVALRCDPISGHVSLYWYRQALGQGPEFLTYFNYEAQQDKSGLPNDRFSAERPEGSISTLTIQRTEQRDSAMYRCASSLGILRPRETQYFGPGTRLLVL.

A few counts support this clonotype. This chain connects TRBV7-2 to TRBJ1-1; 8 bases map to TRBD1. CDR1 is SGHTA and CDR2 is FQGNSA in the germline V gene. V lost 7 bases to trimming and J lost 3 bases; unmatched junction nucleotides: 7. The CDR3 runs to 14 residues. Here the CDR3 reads CASTTDRVDTEAFF. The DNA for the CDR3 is TGTGCCAGCACCACGGACAGGGTGGACACTGAAGCTTTCTTT.

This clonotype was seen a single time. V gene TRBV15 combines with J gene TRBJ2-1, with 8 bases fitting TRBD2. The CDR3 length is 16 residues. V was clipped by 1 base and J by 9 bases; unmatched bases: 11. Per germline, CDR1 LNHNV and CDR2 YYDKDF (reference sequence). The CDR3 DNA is TGTGCCACCAGCAGAGGTGGTAGCGGGACCTCGGCTGAGCAGTTCTTC. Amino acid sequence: CATSRGGSGTSAEQFF.